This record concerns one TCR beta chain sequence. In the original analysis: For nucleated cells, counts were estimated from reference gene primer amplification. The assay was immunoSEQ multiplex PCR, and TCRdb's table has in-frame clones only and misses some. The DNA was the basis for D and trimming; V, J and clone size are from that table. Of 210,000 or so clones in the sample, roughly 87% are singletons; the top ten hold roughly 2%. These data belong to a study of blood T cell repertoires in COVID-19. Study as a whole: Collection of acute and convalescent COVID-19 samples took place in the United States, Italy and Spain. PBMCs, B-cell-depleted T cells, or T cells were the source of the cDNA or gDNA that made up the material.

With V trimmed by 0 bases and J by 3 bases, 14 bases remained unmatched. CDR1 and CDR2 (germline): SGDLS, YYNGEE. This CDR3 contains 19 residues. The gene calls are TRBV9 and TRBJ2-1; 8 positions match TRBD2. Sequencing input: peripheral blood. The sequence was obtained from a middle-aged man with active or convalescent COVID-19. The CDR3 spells CASSVARGDGRAIYNEQFF. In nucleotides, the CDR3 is TGTGCCAGCAGCGTAGCTAGGGGGGACGGGAGGGCGATCTACAATGAGCAGTTCTTC.